A selection of T cell receptor beta chains follows, all from one sample in a study of CD8 T cells in Susac syndrome. Each CDR3 protein is one row after TCRdb ran MiXCR on the immunoSEQ multiplex PCR reads. Of roughly 200,000 distinct CDR3 sequences listed, 85% to 95% are singletons. Specimen: CD4+ T cells from PBMCs. The receptors stem from a human donor with Susac syndrome. Both conserved end residues are part of each CDR3. D genes are given only for firm matches. Some rows have no size entry. The others give once, few or many, or a class for an expanded clone.

v_gene	abundance	d_gene	j_gene	CDR3nt	CDR3aa
TRBV5-6	NA	TRBD1	TRBJ1-2	TGTGCCAGCAGCCCAGGGACAGGGGCGGACTATGGCTACACCTTC	CASSPGTGADYGYTF
TRBV5-1	NA	NA	TRBJ2-2	TGCGCCAGCAGCCCAACGCAAGGGACAACCACCGGGGAGCTGTTTTTT	CASSPTQGTTTGELFF
TRBV30	NA	TRBD1	TRBJ1-2	TGTGCCTGGAGTCTACAGGGGGCTTATGGCTACACCTTC	CAWSLQGAYGYTF
TRBV6-5	NA	TRBD2	TRBJ2-1	TGTGCCAGCAGTTGCCCGGGTAGCGGGCCCTTCTACAATGAGCAGTTCTTC	CASSCPGSGPFYNEQFF
TRBV21-1	NA	NA	TRBJ2-1	TGTGCCAGCCGAACCGCCCGGGGGGAGATCCTCAATGAGCAGTTCTTC	CASRTARGEILNEQFF
TRBV28	NA	NA	TRBJ1-2	TGTGCCAGCAGTTCTGACGGGACAACTCGTGGCTACACCTTC	CASSSDGTTRGYTF
TRBV20-1	NA	NA	TRBJ2-7	TGCAGTCTGGATGATTCCTACGAGCAGTACTTC	CSLDDSYEQYF
TRBV3-1	NA	NA	TRBJ1-3	TGTGCCAGCAGCCAAGATGTGGGAAACACCATATATTTT	CASSQDVGNTIYF
TRBV12-3/TRBV12-4	NA	NA	TRBJ2-5	TGTGCCAGCAGCCATTCCGGGGGTTGGGGGCAAGAGACCCAGTACTTC	CASSHSGGWGQETQYF
TRBV12-3/TRBV12-4	NA	NA	TRBJ2-3	TGTGCCAGCAGTCTCTCCGGCTGGGGGGCAGATACGCAGTATTTT	CASSLSGWGADTQYF
TRBV6-2/TRBV6-3	NA	NA	TRBJ2-1	TGTGCCAGCAGTTACAGCGGACCCTGGGATGAGCAGTTCTTC	CASSYSGPWDEQFF
TRBV30	NA	NA	TRBJ1-5	TGTGCCTGGAGCCCGGGAGACAATCAGCCCCAGCATTTT	CAWSPGDNQPQHF
TRBV2	NA	TRBD2	TRBJ2-1	TGTGCCAGCAGTGGGGGCGGGAGGGCATTCCCCCATGAGCAGTTCTTC	CASSGGGRAFPHEQFF
TRBV5-6	NA	TRBD2	TRBJ2-3	TGTGCCAGCAGCTTGGAGACTAGCGGAATGAGCACAGATACGCAGTATTTT	CASSLETSGMSTDTQYF
TRBV2	NA	TRBD1	TRBJ1-5	TGTGCCAGCAACCGGGACAGGGGCGGTCAGCCCCAGCATTTT	CASNRDRGGQPQHF
TRBV30	NA	TRBD1	TRBJ1-2	TGTGCCTGGAGTGTATGGTCAGGGGGGAACTATGGCTACACCTTC	CAWSVWSGGNYGYTF
TRBV28	NA	NA	TRBJ2-7	TGTGCCAGCAGCCCCCCCGCTACCCGATACGAGCAGTACTTC	CASSPPATRYEQYF
TRBV5-1	NA	NA	TRBJ1-1	TGCGCCAGCAGCTCTGGGGAGAAGAACACTGAAGCTTTCTTT	CASSSGEKNTEAFF
TRBV20-1	NA	TRBD2	TRBJ2-1	TGCAGTGCCCTCATCGGGGGGTCCTTCTACAATGAGCAGTTCTTC	CSALIGGSFYNEQFF
TRBV5-1	NA	TRBD2	TRBJ2-5	TGCGCCAGCAGCACTGGGACTAGAGAGACCCAGTACTTC	CASSTGTRETQYF
TRBV29-1	NA	NA	TRBJ2-5	TGCAGCGTTGAAGAGAAGCGCCTTCAGACCCAGTACTTC	CSVEEKRLQTQYF
TRBV25-1	NA	NA	TRBJ1-2	TGTGCCAGCAGTGAATCCCCCCGGGATGGCTACACCTTC	CASSESPRDGYTF
TRBV12-3/TRBV12-4	NA	TRBD1	TRBJ2-7	TGTGCCAGCAGTTCCGACAGGGGGACATCCTACGAGCAGTACTTC	CASSSDRGTSYEQYF
TRBV28	NA	NA	TRBJ2-3	TGTGCCAGCACCAGTAGTGGCACAGATACGCAGTATTTT	CASTSSGTDTQYF
TRBV11-2	NA	NA	TRBJ1-2	TGTGCCAGCAGCCCTAGCAGGGTGGGGGGCTACACCTTC	CASSPSRVGGYTF
TRBV12-3/TRBV12-4	NA	NA	TRBJ2-7	TGTGCCAGCAGTGCAGGGTTAGCGGCCTCCTACGAGCAGTACTTC	CASSAGLAASYEQYF
TRBV29-1	once	NA	TRBJ1-2	TGCAGCGTGCGGGACGGACGGGTCCGGGGCTACACCTTC	CSVRDGRVRGYTF
TRBV3-1	NA	TRBD1	TRBJ1-1	TGTGCCAGCAGCGCCGGACAGGACAACACTGAAGCTTTCTTT	CASSAGQDNTEAFF
TRBV20-1	NA	NA	TRBJ2-2	TGCAGTGCTAGTCACGGGCAAGGGACCGGGGAGCTGTTTTTT	CSASHGQGTGELFF
TRBV7-6	once	NA	TRBJ1-3	TGTGCCAGCAGCTTAACAGAAAGAACTGGAAACACCATATATTTT	CASSLTERTGNTIYF
TRBV5-6	NA	TRBD1	TRBJ2-7	TGTGCCAGCAGGTGGAGGGGACAGGGCTACGAGCAGTACTTC	CASRWRGQGYEQYF
TRBV18	NA	NA	TRBJ1-2	TGTGCCAGCTCACCACCGAGGACCAGTAACTATGGCTACACCTTC	CASSPPRTSNYGYTF
TRBV5-1	once	TRBD2	TRBJ2-3	TGCGCCAGCAGCTTAGTATCGGCTAGCGGGACAGATACGCAGTATTTT	CASSLVSASGTDTQYF
TRBV30	NA	NA	TRBJ1-5	TGTGCCTGGAGTGTACGGGGGTTTGGCAATCAGCCCCAGCATTTT	CAWSVRGFGNQPQHF
TRBV6-1	few	NA	TRBJ1-1	TGTGCCAGCAGTGAGAGCAGGTGGAGAAACACTGAAGCTTTCTTT	CASSESRWRNTEAFF
TRBV5-1	NA	NA	TRBJ2-2	TGCGCCAGCAGCTACGGGACGGGGAACACCGGGGAGCTGTTTTTT	CASSYGTGNTGELFF
TRBV30	NA	TRBD1	TRBJ1-5	TGTGCCTGGGCGGGACAGGGGGCGCCTAGCAATCAGCCCCAGCATTTT	CAWAGQGAPSNQPQHF
TRBV5-4	once	NA	TRBJ2-5	TGTGCCAGCAGCTTGGGGGCGGACGCCGCCCCGTACTTC	CASSLGADAAPYF
TRBV3-1	NA	NA	TRBJ2-1	TGTGCCAGCAGCCAAGAAGCAGCCCCTTCCAGGTACAATGAGCAGTTCTTC	CASSQEAAPSRYNEQFF
TRBV29-1	once	NA	TRBJ2-5	TGCAGCGTTGAAGATAACTTGGCTTTAGAGACCCAGTACTTC	CSVEDNLALETQYF
TRBV24-1	NA	TRBD1	TRBJ1-1	TGTGCCACCAGTATGAGACAGGGCGGGAAAGCTTTCTTT	CATSMRQGGKAFF
TRBV29-1	NA	NA	TRBJ2-3	TGCAGCGTATCAGCGCCAGATACGCAGTATTTT	CSVSAPDTQYF
TRBV4-2	NA	NA	TRBJ2-2	TGTGCCAGCAGCCAAGGTGGGGGCGCCGGGGAGCTGTTTTTT	CASSQGGGAGELFF
TRBV3-1	NA	TRBD1	TRBJ2-7	TGTGCCAGCAGCTCACTGGGACAGAAGCCTCGGGAGCAGTACTTC	CASSSLGQKPREQYF
TRBV21-1	NA	NA	TRBJ1-1	TGTGCCAGCAGCAAAGTCCTTGGGAACACTGAAGCTTTCTTT	CASSKVLGNTEAFF
TRBV30	NA	NA	TRBJ1-4	TGTGCCTGGACTTCCCGCCTGGGGGAAAAACTGTTTTTT	CAWTSRLGEKLFF
TRBV3-1	NA	TRBD1	TRBJ1-2	TGTGCCAGCAGCCGACAAGACAGGGCCTATGGCTACACCTTC	CASSRQDRAYGYTF
TRBV5-1	NA	TRBD1	TRBJ2-1	TGTGCCAGCAGCTTGGGGCAGGGGGCTTACAATGAGCAGTTCTTC	CASSLGQGAYNEQFF
TRBV11-2	NA	NA	TRBJ2-7	TGTGCCAGCAGCTTGGTCCGGGGCAGACCCTACGAGCAGTACTTC	CASSLVRGRPYEQYF
TRBV20-1	once	TRBD1	TRBJ1-4	TGCAGTGCCCCGCGACAGGGTAGGAATGAAAAACTGTTTTTT	CSAPRQGRNEKLFF
TRBV25-1	once	NA	TRBJ1-1	TGTGCCAGCAGTGAATCTCTGGGGACTGAAGCTTTCTTT	CASSESLGTEAFF
TRBV18	NA	NA	TRBJ1-3	TGTGCCAGCTCACCACAACCCCCCTCTGGAAACACCATATATTTT	CASSPQPPSGNTIYF
TRBV20-1	NA	NA	TRBJ1-1	TGCAGTGTTCGTATGAACACTGAAGCTTTCTTT	CSVRMNTEAFF
TRBV14	NA	NA	TRBJ1-3	TGTGCCAGCAGCCACGGAGGGACCGTAAACACCATATATTTT	CASSHGGTVNTIYF
TRBV7-2	NA	TRBD2	TRBJ2-1	TGTGCCAGCAGCGGGACTAGCGTGGCTGAGCAGTTCTTC	CASSGTSVAEQFF
TRBV20-1	NA	NA	TRBJ2-4	TGCAGTGCTCCTGACGTCCTAGCCAAAAACATTCAGTACTTC	CSAPDVLAKNIQYF
TRBV5-4	NA	TRBD2	TRBJ2-1	TGTGCCAGCAGCCAAACCGGACTAGCGGAGCAGTTCTTC	CASSQTGLAEQFF